This T cell receptor (beta chain) was sequenced for a study of cytotoxic CD8 clonotypes in ibrutinib-treated CLL. Across the study: After a median of around 70 months, around 15 patients stayed remitted and approximately twelve progressed; responses had been partial in roughly 25 and complete in 2. The authors obtained response samples at a median of about 11 months of treatment, range 6 to 36.

Whole-study findings and limits: Public clonotypes proved infrequent, and on treatment they shrank or remained steady. Baseline-level clonality went beyond age-matched healthy donors and moved in step with circulating CD8+ T-cell counts.

Repertoires were generated with immunoSEQ multiplex PCR, while TCRdb's copy carries only in-frame clones and drops some. The sample has under 75,000 clones; 65% to 75% are singletons. As to this clone: The antigen is undetermined.

Trimming removed 5 bases from V and 3 bases from J; junction bases left unmatched: 8. The CDR3 runs 15 residues. Germline assignment: CDR1 SGHTA and CDR2 FQGTGA. This clonotype was sampled from a human donor with chronic lymphocytic leukemia. Sequenced material: PBMCs, taken after 12 months of ibrutinib treatment. The chain employs TRBV7-3 and TRBJ2-3, with 7 bases identical to TRBD1. The CDR3 loop reads CASSPGGRETDTQYF. The CDR3 nucleotides read TGTGCCAGCAGCCCAGGGGGTCGGGAAACAGATACGCAGTATTTT.